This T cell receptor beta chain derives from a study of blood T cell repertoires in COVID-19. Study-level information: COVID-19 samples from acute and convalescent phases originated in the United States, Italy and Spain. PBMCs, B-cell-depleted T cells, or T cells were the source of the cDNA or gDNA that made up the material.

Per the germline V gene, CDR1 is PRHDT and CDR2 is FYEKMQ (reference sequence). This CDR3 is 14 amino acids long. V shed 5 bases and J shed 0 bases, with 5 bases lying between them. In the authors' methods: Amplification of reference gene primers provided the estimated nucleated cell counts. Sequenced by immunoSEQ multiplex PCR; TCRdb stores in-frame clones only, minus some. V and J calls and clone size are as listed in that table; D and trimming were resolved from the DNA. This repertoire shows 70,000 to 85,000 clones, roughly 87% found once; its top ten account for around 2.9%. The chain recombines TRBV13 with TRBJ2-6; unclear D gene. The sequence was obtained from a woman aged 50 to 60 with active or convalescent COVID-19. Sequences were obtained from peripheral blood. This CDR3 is CASSRSSGANVLTF. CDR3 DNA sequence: TGTGCCAGCAGCCGGAGCTCTGGGGCCAACGTCCTGACTTTC. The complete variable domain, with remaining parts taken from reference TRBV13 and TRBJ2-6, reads AAGVIQSPRHLIKEKRETATLKCYPIPRHDTVYWYQQGPGQDPQFLISFYEKMQSDKGSIPDRFSAQQFSDYHSELNMSSLELGDSALYFCASSRSSGANVLTFGAGSRLTVL.